The 11 T cell receptor beta chains below come from one sample, sequenced in a study of shared clonotypes between healthy human individuals. Cells designated naive CD8 were CD45RO-negative and were positively selected for CCR7, with terminally differentiated effector memory CD45RA+ cells excluded. Sequenced by immunoSEQ multiplex PCR; TCRdb stores in-frame clones only, minus some. The profile covers about 2.1 million clones, with 93% appearing a single time and about 1.7% taken by the ten largest. Sequenced: naive CD8+ T cells from PBMCs. All receptors come from a man between 18 and 29 years old in good health. Some clones in this sample may be carry-over from other donors' samples.

As concerns this clone: The identical CDR3 is also encoded by other nucleotide sequences in the sample. The genes are TRBV7-9 and TRBJ2-7; D not resolved. Germline lookup yields CDR1 SEHNR and CDR2 FQNEAQ (reference sequence). The CDR3 has 13 amino acids. Trimming stripped 1 base from V and 4 bases from J, with 8 bases between. The CDR3 reads CASSLVSSYEQYF. CDR3 nucleotide sequence: TGTGCCAGCAGCTTAGTATCCAGTTACGAGCAGTACTTC.

As regards this clone: This CDR3 is also generated by other DNA sequences in the sample. This sequence joins TRBV27 and TRBJ2-1; TRBD2 aligns across 9 bases. After removal of 3 bases from V and 5 bases from J, the junction contained 5 bases not matched to a gene. CDR1 and CDR2 (germline): MNHEY, SMNVEV (reference sequence). The CDR3 is 15 amino acids. CDR3 coding DNA: TGTGCCAGCAGTTTGGGTCTAGCGGGAAACAATGAGCAGTTCTTC. Its protein is CASSLGLAGNNEQFF.

The gene calls are TRBV7-9 and TRBJ1-1, with TRBD1 matching over 8 bases. V was pared by 5 bases and J by 0 bases, with 8 bases of the junction left unmatched. Germline CDR1 is SEHNR and CDR2 is FQNEAQ (reference sequence). The CDR3 loop spans 16 amino acids. The CDR3 protein is CASSGQGSPLNTEAFF. The CDR3, as DNA: TGTGCCAGCAGCGGACAGGGATCCCCCCTGAACACTGAAGCTTTCTTT.

This clone occurred once. The chain carries TRBV19 and TRBJ2-7; D might be TRBD1 (6 bases). V lost 5 bases to trimming and J lost 2 bases, with 13 bases between them. The CDR3 contains 14 residues. Germline CDR1 and CDR2: LNHDA and SQIVND (reference sequence). The CDR3 sequence is CASSSRQDPYEQYF. The CDR3 DNA is TGTGCCAGTAGTTCCCGACAGGACCCCTACGAGCAGTACTTC.

The genes are TRBV19 and TRBJ1-5, with 8 nucleotides matching TRBD1. CDR1 is LNHDA and CDR2 is SQIVND in the germline V gene (reference sequence). J was trimmed by 8 bases and V by 3 bases; bases with no gene match: 3. The CDR3 spans 13 residues. The DNA of the CDR3 is TGTGCCAGTAGTATCCAGGGGGCTGAGCCCCAGCATTTT. Translated: CASSIQGAEPQHF.

V gene TRBV19 combines with J gene TRBJ2-1; weak D call: TRBD2 (6 bases). Looked up from germline, CDR1 is LNHDA and CDR2 is SQIVND (reference sequence). The CDR3 runs to 11 residues. Trimming cost V 7 bases and J 8 bases, with 9 bases left between them. The CDR3 reads CASTRGHEQFF. Here the CDR3 DNA reads TGTGCCAGTACGCGGGGCCATGAGCAGTTCTTC.

The CDR3 loop is CASSVAPTSGSGPNEQFF. The DNA of the CDR3 is TGTGCCAGCAGCGTAGCGCCGACTAGCGGGAGTGGCCCCAATGAGCAGTTCTTC. The chain joins TRBV13 to TRBJ2-1; 12 positions agree with TRBD2. The germline V gene encodes CDR1 PRHDT and CDR2 FYEKMQ (reference sequence). The junction had 14 bases not matched to a gene; V was cut back by 5 bases and J by 6 bases. This CDR3 has 18 residues.

Regarding this clone: Relative to the germline gene, one junction end is altered; a read error may explain this. The chain uses TRBV29-1 and TRBJ2-5, with D perhaps assigned TRBD1 or TRBD2 (5 bases each). Gene TRBJ2-7 matches the end of the DNA better, so the J call may be wrong. The germline gives CDR1 SQVTM, CDR2 ANQGSEA. The CDR3 covers 14 residues. Here the CDR3 reads CSAEISGTGYEQYF. CDR3 nucleotide sequence: TGCAGCGCTGAAATCTCCGGGACGGGCTACGAGCAGTACTTC.

The chain recombines TRBV11-2 with TRBJ2-5; 9 bases are a match to TRBD1. The CDR3 length is 14 residues. With 4 bases clipped from V and 5 bases from J, the junction kept 5 bases outside the gene matches. Per the germline V gene, CDR1 is SGHAT and CDR2 is FQNNGV. CDR3: CASSWGQGEETQYF. In DNA form, the CDR3 reads TGTGCCAGCAGCTGGGGACAGGGAGAGGAGACCCAGTACTTC.

V and J are TRBV7-6 and TRBJ2-3; 10 nucleotides line up with TRBD2. V was pared by 0 bases and J by 4 bases, with 7 bases of the junction left unmatched. Germline V gives CDR1 SGHVS, CDR2 FNYEAQ. The CDR3 runs to 17 residues. The CDR3 coding sequence is TGTGCCAGCAGCTTAGCGGCTAGCGGGAGACTCGCAGATACGCAGTATTTT. It translates to CASSLAASGRLADTQYF.

About this clone itself: Other DNA sequences from this sample encode an identical CDR3 as well. The gene calls are TRBV9 and TRBJ2-2; no clear D gene. Trimming stripped 2 bases from V and 1 base from J, with 6 bases between. Germline V gene data show CDR1 as SGDLS and CDR2 as YYNGEE. CDR3 length: 14 amino acids. The CDR3 nucleotides read TGTGCCAGCAGCGTGGGGAAGAACACCGGGGAGCTGTTTTTT. Residues: CASSVGKNTGELFF.